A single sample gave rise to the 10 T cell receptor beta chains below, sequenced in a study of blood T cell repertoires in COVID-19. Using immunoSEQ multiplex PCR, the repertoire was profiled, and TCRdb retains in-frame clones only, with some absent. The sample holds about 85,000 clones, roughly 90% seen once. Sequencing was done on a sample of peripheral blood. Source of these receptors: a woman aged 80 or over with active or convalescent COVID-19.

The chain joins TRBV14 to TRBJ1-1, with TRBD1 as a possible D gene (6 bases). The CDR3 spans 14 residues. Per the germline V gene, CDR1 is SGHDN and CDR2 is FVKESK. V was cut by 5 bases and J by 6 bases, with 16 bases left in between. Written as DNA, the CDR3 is TGTGCCAGCAGCAGGGACATCGGTGTCGCTGAAGCTTTCTTT. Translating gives CASSRDIGVAEAFF.

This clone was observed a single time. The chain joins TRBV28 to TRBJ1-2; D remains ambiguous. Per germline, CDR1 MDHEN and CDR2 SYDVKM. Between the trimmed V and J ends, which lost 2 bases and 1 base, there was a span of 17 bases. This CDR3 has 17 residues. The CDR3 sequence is CASSLLSLGSRNYGYTF. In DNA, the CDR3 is TGTGCCAGCAGTTTACTCTCCTTAGGGAGTCGTAACTATGGCTACACCTTC.

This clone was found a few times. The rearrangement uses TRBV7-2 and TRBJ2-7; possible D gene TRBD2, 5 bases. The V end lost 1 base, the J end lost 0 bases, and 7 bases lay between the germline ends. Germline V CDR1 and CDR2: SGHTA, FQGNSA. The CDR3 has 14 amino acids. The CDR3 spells CASSLDRGSYEQYF. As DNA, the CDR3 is TGTGCCAGCAGCTTAGATCGGGGCTCCTACGAGCAGTACTTC. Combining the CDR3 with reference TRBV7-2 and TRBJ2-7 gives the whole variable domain GAGVSQSPSNKVTEKGKDVELRCDPISGHTALYWYRQSLGQGLEFLIYFQGNSAPDKSGLPSDRFSAERTGGSVSTLTIQRTQQEDSAVYLCASSLDRGSYEQYFGPGTRLTVT.

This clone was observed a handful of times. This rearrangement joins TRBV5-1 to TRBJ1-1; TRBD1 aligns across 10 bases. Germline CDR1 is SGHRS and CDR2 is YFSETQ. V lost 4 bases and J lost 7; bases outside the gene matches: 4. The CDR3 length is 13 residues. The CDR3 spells CASSLGQGDEAFF. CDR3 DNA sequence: TGCGCCAGCAGCCTAGGACAGGGGGATGAAGCTTTCTTT.

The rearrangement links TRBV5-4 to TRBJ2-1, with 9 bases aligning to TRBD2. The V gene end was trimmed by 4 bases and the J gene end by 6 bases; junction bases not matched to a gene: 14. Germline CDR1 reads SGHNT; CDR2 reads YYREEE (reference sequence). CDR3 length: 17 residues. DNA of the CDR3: TGTGCCAGCAGCCCCCGGTCAGGCGGGAGGGCCGTCAATGAGCAGTTCTTC. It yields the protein CASSPRSGGRAVNEQFF.

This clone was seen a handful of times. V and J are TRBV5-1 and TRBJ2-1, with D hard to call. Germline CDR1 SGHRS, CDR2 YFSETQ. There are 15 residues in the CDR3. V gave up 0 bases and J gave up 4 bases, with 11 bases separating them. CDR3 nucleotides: TGCGCCAGCAGCTTGGGTTCCCCTTCGTACAATGAGCAGTTCTTC. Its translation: CASSLGSPSYNEQFF.

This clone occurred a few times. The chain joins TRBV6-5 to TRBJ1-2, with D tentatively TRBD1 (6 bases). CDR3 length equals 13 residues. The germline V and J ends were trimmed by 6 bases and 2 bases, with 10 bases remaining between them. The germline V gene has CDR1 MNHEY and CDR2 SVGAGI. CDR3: CASRQGLNYGYTF. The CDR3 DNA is TGTGCCAGCAGACAGGGATTAAACTATGGCTACACCTTC.

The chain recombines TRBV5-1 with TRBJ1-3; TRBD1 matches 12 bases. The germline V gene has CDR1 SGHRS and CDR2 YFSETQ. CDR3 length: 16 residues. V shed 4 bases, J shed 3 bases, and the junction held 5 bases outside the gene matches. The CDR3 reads CASSPGQGASGNTIYF. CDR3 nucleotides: TGCGCCAGCAGCCCGGGACAGGGGGCAAGTGGAAACACCATATATTTT.

DNA of the CDR3: TGTGCCAGCAGTTTGGCAGGGGTGGGAAACACCATATATTTT. It specifies CASSLAGVGNTIYF. This rearrangement joins TRBV28 to TRBJ1-3; a weak D match, TRBD1 (6 bases). This CDR3 comprises 14 residues. The germline CDR1 and CDR2 sequences are MDHEN and SYDVKM. The germline V and J ends were trimmed by 3 bases and 4 bases, with 10 bases remaining between them.

The CDR3 reads CASSPTQREFNEQFF. The CDR3 DNA sequence: TGTGCCAGCAGCCCGACCCAGCGGGAGTTCAATGAGCAGTTCTTC. The chain links TRBV5-6 to TRBJ2-1, with 8 bases lining up with TRBD2. V lost 4 bases to trimming and J lost 6 bases; unmatched junction nucleotides: 9. The germline V gene has CDR1 SGHDT and CDR2 YYEEEE. The CDR3 is 15 residues long.